The rows below give T cell receptor beta chains drawn from one sample of a study of patients and donors after allogeneic stem cell transplantation. MiXCR, run by TCRdb on the RT-PCR reads, gives a single entry per CDR3 protein. This table holds hundreds of thousands of distinct CDR3 sequences, about a sixth found once. The sample taken for sequencing was blood, either unsorted or a sorted T cell fraction (not recorded which). Every receptor here comes from a human donor who was either an allogeneic HSCT recipient or a stem cell or donor lymphocyte infusion donor (not recorded which). It is not recorded whose cells these are; they may come from a transplant donor. The CDR3 runs from the conserved cysteine through the conserved F or W. A D gene is named only where the DNA matches it firmly. Part of the rows lack a size; the others show once, few, many or a class for expanded clones.

v_call: TRBV5-1
d_call: -
clone_size: many
j_call: TRBJ2-3
cdr3_aa: CASRLKPTDTQYF
cdr3_nt: TGCGCCAGCAGATTAAAACCCACAGATACGCAGTATTTT

v_call: TRBV7-9
d_call: TRBD1
clone_size: -
j_call: TRBJ1-1
cdr3_aa: CASSLETGAEAFF
cdr3_nt: TGTGCCAGCAGCTTAGAGACAGGGGCTGAAGCTTTCTTT

v_call: TRBV28
d_call: TRBD1
clone_size: -
j_call: TRBJ1-6
cdr3_aa: CASSSLGQGNSPLHF
cdr3_nt: TGTGCCAGCAGTTCCCTCGGACAGGGAAATTCACCCCTCCACTTT

v_call: TRBV12-3/TRBV12-4
d_call: -
clone_size: many
j_call: TRBJ2-7
cdr3_aa: CASSLSDLQF
cdr3_nt: TGTGCCAGCAGTTTAAGTGACCTGCAATTC

v_call: TRBV24-1
d_call: -
clone_size: many
j_call: TRBJ2-3
cdr3_aa: CATSGLRWLVRADTQYF
cdr3_nt: TGTGCCACCAGTGGCCTACGGTGGCTGGTGCGGGCAGATACGCAGTATTTT

v_call: TRBV6-1
d_call: -
clone_size: many
j_call: TRBJ2-2
cdr3_aa: CARSSGSISGELFF
cdr3_nt: TGTGCCAGGTCTTCCGGGAGTATTTCCGGGGAGCTGTTTTTT

v_call: TRBV19
d_call: TRBD2
clone_size: -
j_call: TRBJ2-7
cdr3_aa: CASSITSPTSGRAYEQYF
cdr3_nt: TGTGCCAGTAGTATCACATCCCCGACTAGCGGGAGGGCGTACGAGCAGTACTTC

v_call: TRBV5-6
d_call: -
clone_size: few
j_call: TRBJ1-1
cdr3_aa: CASSFWTKAEAFF
cdr3_nt: TGTGCCAGCAGCTTCTGGACTAAAGCAGAAGCTTTCTTT

v_call: TRBV27
d_call: -
clone_size: few
j_call: TRBJ2-1
cdr3_aa: CASSFGWGRVGNEQFF
cdr3_nt: TGTGCCAGCAGTTTTGGGTGGGGACGGGTGGGCAATGAGCAGTTCTTC

v_call: TRBV7-6
d_call: -
clone_size: many
j_call: TRBJ2-2
cdr3_aa: CASSSQSTSISTGELFF
cdr3_nt: TGTGCCAGCAGCTCCCAATCGACTAGTATAAGCACCGGGGAGCTGTTTTTT

v_call: TRBV5-1
d_call: -
clone_size: -
j_call: TRBJ2-1
cdr3_aa: CASSLVRQLGRRYNEQFF
cdr3_nt: TGCGCCAGCAGCTTGGTGCGGCAGTTAGGGCGCCGGTACAATGAGCAGTTCTTC

v_call: TRBV6-2/TRBV6-3
d_call: TRBD1
clone_size: few
j_call: TRBJ2-3
cdr3_aa: CASSAKGARADTQYF
cdr3_nt: TGTGCCAGCAGTGCTAAGGGGGCGCGGGCAGATACGCAGTATTTT

v_call: TRBV20-1
d_call: -
clone_size: few
j_call: TRBJ2-7
cdr3_aa: CSAKGGLAYEQYF
cdr3_nt: TGCAGTGCTAAAGGAGGATTAGCCTACGAGCAGTACTTC

v_call: TRBV9
d_call: -
clone_size: few
j_call: TRBJ1-3
cdr3_aa: CASSLGPPSGNTIYF
cdr3_nt: TGTGCCAGCAGCTTGGGGCCGCCCTCTGGAAACACCATATATTTT